This T cell receptor (beta chain) came from a study of glioma-infiltrating T cells after dendritic cell vaccination. Regarding time point: after dendritic cell vaccination, including at tumor progression/relapse. V was cut by 4 bases and J by 5 bases, with 24 bases left in between. The CDR3 length is 18 residues. Per germline, CDR1 SGHVS and CDR2 FQNEAQ. The repertoire was sequenced with immunoSEQ multiplex PCR; TCRdb's copy has only in-frame clones and lacks some. Counted here are around 10,000 clones, about 80% occurring once; the ten biggest clones make up about 38%. The sequence came from a human donor with glioblastoma. The rearrangement uses TRBV7-8 and TRBJ2-1, with D perhaps matching TRBD2 (6 bases). The source material was blood, sampled after dendritic cell vaccination. CDR3 protein: CASSSAQLPGVGDNEQFF. The CDR3 nucleotides are TGTGCCAGCAGCTCAGCGCAACTACCGGGAGTGGGGGACAATGAGCAGTTCTTC.